Each of the 19 T cell receptor beta chains below was sequenced from the same sample in a study. Each CDR3 protein gets one entry after TCRdb re-called the RT-PCR reads with MiXCR. The sample shows about 680,000 distinct CDR3 sequences, around 14% of them seen only once. Sequenced: memory CD4+ T cells from blood. The origin of the receptors is a female donor in good health, serving as a healthy control.

This clonotype was detected a few times. The chain carries TRBV20-1 and TRBJ1-1; D uncertain. This CDR3 comprises 10 residues. Germline CDR1 is DFQATT and CDR2 is SNEGSKA (reference sequence). The CDR3 loop reads CRVGSTEAFF. CDR3 nucleotide sequence: TGCAGGGTGGGAAGCACTGAAGCTTTCTTT.

The V gene is TRBV1, the J gene TRBJ2-3. TRBV1 is a pseudogene. The CDR3 contains 17 residues. The CDR3 DNA follows: TGCACCAGCAGCTCTAATGAAGCACATACTAGCACAGATACGCAGTATTTT. Its translation is CTSSSNEAHTSTDTQYF.

V gene TRBV29-1 combines with J gene TRBJ2-7; 7 bases match TRBD2. This CDR3 has 13 residues. V gave up 7 bases and J gave up 4 bases; unmatched junction bases: 10. Germline CDR1 is SQVTM and CDR2 is ANQGSEA. The CDR3 region has the DNA TGCAGCGCGGGCGGGCTAGCGGTATACGAGCAGTACTTC. It yields the protein CSAGGLAVYEQYF.

This clonotype was observed a few times. The chain employs TRBV14 and TRBJ2-1; TRBD1 aligns across 7 bases. J was trimmed by 3 bases and V by 4 bases; bases with no gene match: 12. This CDR3 has 17 amino acids. Germline CDR1 is SGHDN and CDR2 is FVKESK. The CDR3 bases are TGTGCCAGCAGCCGATTGCGTGCAGGGGGATTCTACAATGAGCAGTTCTTC. Its translation: CASSRLRAGGFYNEQFF.

The chain carries TRBV5-6 and TRBJ2-7, with TRBD2 identical over 7 bases. The V segment lost 3 bases and the J segment 2 bases; nucleotides outside the gene matches: 11. The CDR3 is 16 amino acids. Germline V gene lookup returns CDR1 SGHDT and CDR2 YYEEEE. The CDR3 sequence: CASSSTAGWPTYEQYF. CDR3 DNA sequence: TGTGCCAGCAGCTCCACAGCGGGGTGGCCTACCTACGAGCAGTACTTC.

The DNA for the CDR3 is TGTGCCAGCAGCCCCCGGGACACAAGTAACTATGGCTACACCTTC. Its translation: CASSPRDTSNYGYTF. This sequence joins TRBV4-2 and TRBJ1-2, with D perhaps TRBD1 (6 bases). V was trimmed by 4 bases and J by 1 base, leaving 13 bases between them. CDR3 length: 15 amino acids. Per the germline V gene, CDR1 is LGHNA and CDR2 is YNFKEQ.

This clonotype showed up many times. The rearrangement uses TRBV10-3 and TRBJ1-2; D unclear. CDR1 and CDR2 from the germline V gene are ENHRY and SYGVKD. Trimming left V 6 bases short and J 8 bases short, with 16 bases between. The CDR3 loop spans 13 amino acids. CDR3 sequence: CAIREAGADGYTF. Here the CDR3 DNA reads TGTGCCATCAGGGAGGCGGGTGCCGACGGCTACACCTTC.

This chain joins TRBV5-4 and TRBJ1-1; no clear D gene. The CDR3 runs 14 residues. Germline loops: CDR1 SGHNT, CDR2 YYREEE (reference sequence). Trimming pared 4 bases from V and 1 base from J, leaving 11 bases between. The CDR3 reads CASSGETENTEAFF. Written as DNA, the CDR3 is TGTGCCAGCAGCGGGGAAACAGAGAACACTGAAGCTTTCTTT.

This clonotype has just a few counts. This chain links TRBV24-1 with TRBJ1-5, with D uncertain. CDR1 and CDR2 from the germline V gene are KGHDR and SFDVKD. Trimming cost V 3 bases and J 2 bases, with 4 bases left between them. The CDR3 is made up of 13 amino acids. CDR3 residues: CATSDAGNQPQHF. CDR3 nucleotides: TGTGCCACCAGTGATGCGGGCAATCAGCCCCAGCATTTT.

This clonotype was observed a handful of times. The chain employs TRBV5-8 and TRBJ1-6; D is possibly TRBD1 (5 bases). Per germline, CDR1 SGHTS and CDR2 YDEGEE. The CDR3 covers 14 residues. Trimming stripped 0 bases from V and 8 bases from J, with 9 bases between. For the CDR3, the DNA is TGTGCCAGCAGCTTGGGACAGATGGATTCACCCCTCCACTTT. It specifies CASSLGQMDSPLHF.

This clonotype was picked up a small number of times. This chain connects TRBV4-2 to TRBJ2-3; TRBD2 aligns across 11 bases. V shed 2 bases and J 4 bases; nucleotides not matched to a gene: 5. The CDR3 spans 16 residues. Germline loops: CDR1 LGHNA, CDR2 YNFKEQ. The CDR3, as DNA: TGTGCCAGCAGCCAAAAAACTAGCGGGAGTCCAGATACGCAGTATTTT. It encodes CASSQKTSGSPDTQYF.

This clonotype showed up many times. V and J are TRBV5-1 and TRBJ2-1; 8 nucleotides agree with TRBD1. Trimming took 0 bases from V and 6 from J; bases not matched to a gene: 11. From germline, CDR1 is SGHRS and CDR2 YFSETQ. CDR3 length equals 17 residues. CDR3 region: CASSLGSGQGIGNEQFF. CDR3 nucleotide sequence: TGCGCCAGCAGCTTGGGATCCGGACAGGGAATCGGCAATGAGCAGTTCTTC.

This clonotype has a count of ten or more. The chain joins TRBV29-1 to TRBJ2-3; D might be TRBD2 (7 bases). Germline-derived CDR1 and CDR2 are SQVTM and ANQGSEA. Trimming removed 3 bases from V and 4 bases from J, with 14 bases in between. The length of the CDR3 is 14 residues. Here the CDR3 DNA reads TGCAGCGTTGAGCCCCAGGGGAGGGCAGATACGCAGTATTTT. It translates to CSVEPQGRADTQYF.

This chain joins TRBV23-1 and TRBJ2-7, with a weak D call TRBD1 (6 bases). TRBV23-1 belongs to the ORF category, with a function that is uncertain. CDR3 length equals 17 residues. The V gene lost 2 bases and the J gene lost 2 bases, with 19 bases spanning the gap. CDR3 amino acids: CASSQPLRQALPYEQYF. The CDR3 coding sequence is TGCGCCAGCAGTCAACCCCTTCGACAGGCATTACCCTACGAGCAGTACTTC.

This clonotype was counted at least ten times. The gene calls are TRBV6-4 and TRBJ1-5; a possible D gene is TRBD1 (5 bases). The germline CDR1 and CDR2 sequences are MRHNA and SNTAGT. The CDR3 length is 15 residues. V was shortened by 4 bases and J by 2 bases, with 12 bases between the two germline ends. The chain's CDR3 is CASSAGGRGNQPQHF. CDR3 nucleotides: TGTGCCAGCAGTGCCGGGGGTCGAGGCAATCAGCCCCAGCATTTT.

This rearrangement joins TRBV25-1 to TRBJ1-2; no clear D. Between the trimmed V and J ends, which lost 6 bases and 5 bases, there was a span of 16 bases. The germline gives CDR1 MGHDK, CDR2 SYGVNS. The length of the CDR3 is 14 residues. The CDR3 DNA is TGTGCCAGCAGCCCCCCCGGCAGCCAGTATGGCTACACCTTC. It codes for CASSPPGSQYGYTF.

The rearrangement uses TRBV5-5 and TRBJ1-1, with D uncertain. CDR3 length: 13 residues. V lost 8 bases and J lost 3, with 14 bases in between. The germline V gene encodes CDR1 SGHKS and CDR2 YYEKEE (reference sequence). Here the CDR3 reads CASRLGTYTEAFF. CDR3 sequence (DNA): TGTGCCAGTAGACTTGGTACGTACACTGAAGCTTTCTTT.

This clonotype was counted at least ten times. V gene TRBV20-1 combines with J gene TRBJ1-5; D possibly corresponds to TRBD1 (5 bases). From germline, CDR1 is DFQATT and CDR2 SNEGSKA (reference sequence). This CDR3 has 15 residues. The V gene lost 6 bases and the J gene lost 6 bases, with 21 bases spanning the gap. CDR3 sequence: CSAKQLGPGIQPQHF. The CDR3, as DNA: TGCAGTGCCAAACAGTTGGGACCCGGAATTCAGCCCCAGCATTTT.

The chain uses TRBV4-1 and TRBJ2-3, with TRBD2 identical over 8 bases. With V trimmed by 5 bases and J by 4 bases, 8 bases remained unmatched. Germline assignment: CDR1 MGHRA and CDR2 YSYEKL. The CDR3 covers 15 residues. CDR3 sequence (DNA): TGCGCCAGCAGCTTGAGCGGGAGAGTTTCAGATACGCAGTATTTT. Translated, it gives CASSLSGRVSDTQYF.